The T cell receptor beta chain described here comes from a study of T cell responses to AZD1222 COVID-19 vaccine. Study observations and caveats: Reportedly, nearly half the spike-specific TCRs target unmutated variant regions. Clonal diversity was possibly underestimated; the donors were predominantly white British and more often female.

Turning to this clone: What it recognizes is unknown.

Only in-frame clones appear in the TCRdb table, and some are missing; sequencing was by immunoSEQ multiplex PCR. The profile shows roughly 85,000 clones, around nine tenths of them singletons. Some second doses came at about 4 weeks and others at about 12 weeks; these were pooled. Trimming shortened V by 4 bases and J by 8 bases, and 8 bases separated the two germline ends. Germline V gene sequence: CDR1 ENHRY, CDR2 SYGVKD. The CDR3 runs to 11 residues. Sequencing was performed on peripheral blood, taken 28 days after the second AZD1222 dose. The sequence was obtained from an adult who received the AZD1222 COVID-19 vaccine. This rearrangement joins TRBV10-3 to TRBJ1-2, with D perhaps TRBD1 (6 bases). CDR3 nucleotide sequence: TGTGCCATCAGTGTAGGGGGAGGCTACACCTTC. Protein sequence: CAISVGGGYTF.